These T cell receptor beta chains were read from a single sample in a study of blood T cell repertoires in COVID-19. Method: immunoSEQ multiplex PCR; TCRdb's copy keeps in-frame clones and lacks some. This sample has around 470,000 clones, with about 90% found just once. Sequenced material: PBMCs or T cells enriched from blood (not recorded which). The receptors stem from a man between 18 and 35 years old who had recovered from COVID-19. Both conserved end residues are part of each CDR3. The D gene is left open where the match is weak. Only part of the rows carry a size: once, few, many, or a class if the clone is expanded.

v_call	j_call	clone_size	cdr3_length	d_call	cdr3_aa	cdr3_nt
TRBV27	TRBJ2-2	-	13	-	CASSPIGLGELFF	TGTGCCAGCAGCCCCATTGGCCTTGGGGAGCTGTTTTTT
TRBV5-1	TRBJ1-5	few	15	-	CASSLVPGSNQPQHF	TGCGCCAGCAGCTTGGTACCAGGGAGCAATCAGCCCCAGCATTTT
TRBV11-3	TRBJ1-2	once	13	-	CASSFGTGYGYTF	TGTGCCAGCAGCTTCGGAACAGGCTATGGCTACACCTTC
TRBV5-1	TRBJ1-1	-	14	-	CASTYSPSASEAFF	TGCGCCAGCACCTACTCCCCATCGGCTAGCGAAGCTTTCTTT
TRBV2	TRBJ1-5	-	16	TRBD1	CASSEAGRGIRQPQHF	TGTGCCAGCAGTGAAGCGGGCAGGGGGATTCGGCAGCCCCAGCATTTT
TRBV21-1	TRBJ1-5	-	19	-	CASSKAVTWGQGARQPQHF	-
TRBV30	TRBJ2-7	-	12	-	CAWRDNSYEQYF	TGTGCCTGGAGGGACAACTCCTACGAGCAGTACTTC
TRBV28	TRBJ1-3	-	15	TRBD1	CASSFPTGAGNTIYF	TGTGCCAGCAGTTTCCCTACAGGGGCTGGAAACACCATATATTTT
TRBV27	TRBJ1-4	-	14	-	CASSRQGQSEKLFF	TGTGCCAGCAGTAGGCAGGGGCAGAGTGAAAAACTGTTTTTT
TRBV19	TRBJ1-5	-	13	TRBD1	CAGGTGAYQPQHF	TGTGCCGGGGGGACAGGAGCTTATCAGCCCCAGCATTTT
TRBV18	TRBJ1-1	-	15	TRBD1	CASSPETGVSTEAFF	TGTGCCAGCTCCCCGGAGACAGGGGTATCGACTGAAGCTTTCTTT
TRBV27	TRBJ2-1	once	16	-	CASTGSAGFSYNEQFF	TGTGCCAGCACAGGATCAGCGGGTTTCTCCTACAATGAGCAGTTCTTC
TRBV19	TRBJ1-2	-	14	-	CASTPLGGNYGYTF	TGTGCCAGTACCCCTCTCGGGGGTAACTATGGCTACACCTTC
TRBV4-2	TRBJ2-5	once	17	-	CASSQEPQGGVEETQYF	TGTGCCAGCAGCCAAGAGCCCCAGGGGGGCGTAGAGGAGACCCAGTACTTC
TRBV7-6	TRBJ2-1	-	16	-	CASSQGIAATYNEQFF	TGTGCCAGCAGCCAGGGTATAGCGGCCACCTACAATGAGCAGTTCTTC
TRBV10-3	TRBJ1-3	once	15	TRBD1	CAIRQTGSSGNTIYF	TGTGCCATCAGGCAGACAGGGAGCTCTGGAAACACCATATATTTT
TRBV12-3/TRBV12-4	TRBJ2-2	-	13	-	CASSPANTGELFF	TGTGCCAGCAGTCCAGCGAACACCGGGGAGCTGTTTTTT
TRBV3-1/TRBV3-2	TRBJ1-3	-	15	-	CASSLRESSGNTIYF	TGTGCCAGCAGCCTTAGAGAATCATCTGGAAACACCATATATTTT
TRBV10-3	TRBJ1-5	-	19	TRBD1	CAISESKGGPSYLHQPQHF	TGTGCCATCAGTGAGTCGAAAGGGGGCCCTAGTTATTTGCATCAGCCCCAGCATTTT
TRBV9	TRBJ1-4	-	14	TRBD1	CASSGQGAGEKLFF	TGTGCCAGCAGCGGTCAGGGGGCGGGGGAAAAACTGTTTTTT
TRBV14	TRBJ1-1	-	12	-	CASSQARGEAFF	TGTGCCAGCAGCCAAGCCAGGGGTGAAGCTTTCTTT
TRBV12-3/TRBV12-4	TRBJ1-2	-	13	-	CASSLDGRRGYTF	TGTGCCAGCAGCCTCGACGGACGGAGGGGCTACACCTTC
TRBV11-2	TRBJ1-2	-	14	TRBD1	CASSPRDSYYGYTF	TGTGCCAGCAGCCCCCGGGACAGTTATTATGGCTACACCTTC
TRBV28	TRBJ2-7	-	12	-	CASSAGNYEQYF	TGTGCCAGCAGTGCAGGAAACTACGAGCAGTACTTC
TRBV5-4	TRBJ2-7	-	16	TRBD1	CASSLQGQVSSYEQYF	TGTGCCAGCAGCTTGCAGGGACAGGTGAGCTCCTACGAGCAGTACTTC
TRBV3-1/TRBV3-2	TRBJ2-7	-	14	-	CASSLADYSYEQYF	TGTGCCAGCAGCTTAGCGGACTACTCCTACGAGCAGTACTTC
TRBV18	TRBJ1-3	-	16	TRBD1	CASSHRGALSGNTIYF	TGTGCCAGCTCACACAGGGGGGCCCTCTCTGGAAACACCATATATTTT
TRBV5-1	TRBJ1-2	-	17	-	CASSLGWTARQDYGYTF	TGCGCCAGCAGCTTGGGGTGGACAGCTCGACAAGACTATGGCTACACCTTC
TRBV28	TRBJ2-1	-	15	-	CASSLSGNSYNEQFF	TGTGCCAGCAGTTTGAGCGGAAACTCCTACAATGAGCAGTTCTTC
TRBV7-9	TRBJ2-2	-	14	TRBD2	CASSPSGNTGELFF	TGTGCCAGCAGCCCTAGCGGGAACACCGGGGAGCTGTTTTTT
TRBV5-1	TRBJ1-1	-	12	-	CASRRGDTEAFF	TGCGCCAGCAGGCGGGGTGACACTGAAGCTTTCTTT
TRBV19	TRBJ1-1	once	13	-	CASTEGRDSEAFF	TGTGCCAGTACTGAAGGAAGAGACAGTGAAGCTTTCTTT
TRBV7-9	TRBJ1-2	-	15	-	CASSDGRGEHYGYTF	TGTGCCAGCAGCGATGGGAGGGGGGAGCACTATGGCTACACCTTC
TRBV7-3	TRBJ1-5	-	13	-	CASSQRAGQPQHF	TGTGCCAGTTCGCAAAGGGCGGGTCAGCCCCAGCATTTT
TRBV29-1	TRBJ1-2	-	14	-	CSVGTSLQVYGYTF	TGCAGCGTGGGGACATCTCTGCAGGTCTATGGCTACACCTTC
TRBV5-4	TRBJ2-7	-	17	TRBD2	CASSTGTSGSRILEQYF	TGTGCCAGCAGCACTGGAACTAGCGGGAGTCGGATCCTCGAGCAGTACTTC
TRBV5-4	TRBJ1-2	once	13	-	CASSLGEVYGYTF	TGTGCCAGCAGCTTAGGGGAGGTCTATGGCTACACCTTC
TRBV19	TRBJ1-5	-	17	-	CATTPRAAYNSNQPQHF	TGTGCCACCACCCCGCGGGCGGCGTATAATAGCAATCAGCCCCAGCATTTT
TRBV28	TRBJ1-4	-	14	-	CASRGRGGYEKLFF	TGTGCCAGCAGAGGACGGGGGGGCTATGAAAAACTGTTTTTT
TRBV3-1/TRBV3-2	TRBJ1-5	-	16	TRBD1	CASSPHTVPQGVPQHF	TGTGCCAGCAGCCCCCACACCGTGCCACAGGGGGTGCCCCAGCATTTT
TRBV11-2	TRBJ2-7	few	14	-	CASSFGGEGYEQYF	TGTGCCAGCAGCTTCGGGGGAGAAGGGTACGAGCAGTACTTC
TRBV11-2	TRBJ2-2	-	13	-	CASSTEPLGELFF	TGTGCCAGCAGCACGGAGCCCCTTGGGGAGCTGTTTTTT
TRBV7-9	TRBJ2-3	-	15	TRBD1	CASSPGAQGADTQYF	TGTGCCAGCAGCCCCGGTGCCCAGGGGGCAGATACGCAGTATTTT
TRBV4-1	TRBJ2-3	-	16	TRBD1	CASSRHRDRSLDTQYF	TGCGCCAGCAGCCGTCACCGGGACAGGTCCCTCGATACGCAGTATTTT
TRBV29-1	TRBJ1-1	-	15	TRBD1	CSGMGTGGKNTEAFF	TGCAGCGGGATGGGGACAGGGGGGAAGAACACTGAAGCTTTCTTT